What follows describes a single T cell receptor beta chain. What it binds is unknown. This sample includes further DNA sequences coding for the same CDR3. Sequenced by immunoSEQ multiplex PCR; TCRdb stores in-frame clones only, minus some. The table records roughly 2 million clones, roughly 94% of them present only once. The data are from a study of shared clonotypes between healthy human individuals. On the study more broadly: CD4 naive cells filled three plates per donor, CD4 memory three, CD8 naive two and CD8 memory one.

Germline trimming cut 2 bases from V and 7 bases from J; bases unmatched to any gene: 6. CDR1 LNHDA and CDR2 SQIVND come from the germline V gene (reference sequence). This CDR3 is 16 amino acids long. Points from the study as a whole: Researchers found naive subsets generally carried larger estimated richness than memory subsets.

None of the donors, who were healthy HIV-negative adults, had recently had acute infections or vaccinations. A CD45RA+ naive subset and a CD45RA-negative memory subset were split from CD4+ cells. The chain links TRBV19 to TRBJ1-5, with 12 positions matching TRBD1. The receptor comes from a man aged 18-30 years in good health. Sequenced input: naive CD4+ T cells sorted from blood. Noted subset: CD45RA+ positively selected. The CDR3 region has the DNA TGTGCCAGTAGTATAATGGGACAGGGGGCTGGACAGCCCCAGCATTTT. The encoded protein is CASSIMGQGAGQPQHF.